These T cell receptor beta chains were read from a single sample in a study of blood T cell repertoires in COVID-19. Libraries were prepared by immunoSEQ multiplex PCR; TCRdb keeps only in-frame clonotypes and omits some of them. The table shows about 47,000 clones, with 84% occurring only once. Sequenced material: peripheral blood. The receptors originated from a man aged 55 to 70 with acute or convalescent COVID-19. Each CDR3 is given with its conserved first and last residue. D genes are given only for firm matches. Rows may omit the clone size; those that give it use once, few, many or a size class.

V	size	D	J	DNA	CDR3
TRBV11-2	-	-	TRBJ1-1	TGTGCCAGCAGCTTAGCAGTGAACACTGAAGCTTTCTTT	CASSLAVNTEAFF
TRBV2	-	-	TRBJ1-6	TGTGCCAGCAGTGTTGGTGGGAGGGATTCACCCCTCCACTTT	CASSVGGRDSPLHF
TRBV7-2	-	-	TRBJ1-6	TGTGCCAGCAGCTTAGGCAGGGAAGTATCACCCCTCCACTTT	CASSLGREVSPLHF
TRBV12-3/TRBV12-4	-	-	TRBJ1-1	TGTGCCAGCAGTTTGGGGGGAGGGACTGAAGCTTTCTTT	CASSLGGGTEAFF
TRBV6-6	-	TRBD1	TRBJ1-5	TGTGCCAGCAGCCAGGGGGCGAATAGCAATCAGCCCCAGCATTTT	CASSQGANSNQPQHF
TRBV13	-	TRBD2	TRBJ2-5	TGTGCCAGCAGCTTAGTGTTAGCGGGGGTACAAGAGACCCAGTACTTC	CASSLVLAGVQETQYF
TRBV10-3	-	TRBD1	TRBJ1-1	TGTGCCATCAGCTTCCGGGACAGGCTATTCTTT	CAISFRDRLFF
TRBV6-1	-	-	TRBJ2-4	TGTGCCAGCAGTGAAAACCCGGTCTTGGGGGGAAACATTCAGTACTTC	CASSENPVLGGNIQYF
TRBV9	few	-	TRBJ1-4	TGTGCCAGCAGCGTAGACGCCAGAGGAGCAACTAATGAAAAACTGTTTTTT	CASSVDARGATNEKLFF
TRBV19	-	TRBD1	TRBJ1-1	TGTGCCAGTAGTACACAGGGGGGGGGTACTGAAGCTTTCTTT	CASSTQGGGTEAFF
TRBV27	-	TRBD1	TRBJ1-4	TGTGCCAGCAGTCCCCAGGGGGCCAGTGGGGAAAAACTGTTTTTT	CASSPQGASGEKLFF
TRBV5-6	-	TRBD1	TRBJ2-7	TGTGCCAGCAGCTTCGACAGGGATGCCTACGAGCAGTACTTC	CASSFDRDAYEQYF
TRBV6-1	-	-	TRBJ1-3	TGTGCCAGCAGTGAAGCGCTTCAACAGGGCAACTCTGGAAACACCATATATTTT	CASSEALQQGNSGNTIYF
TRBV11-2	few	TRBD2	TRBJ2-2	TGTGCCAGCAGCTTAGGGACTAGCCTCACCGGGGAGCTGTTTTTT	CASSLGTSLTGELFF
TRBV18	-	-	TRBJ2-5	TGTGCCAGCTCACCACGCGACAGCCAAGAGACCCAGTACTTC	CASSPRDSQETQYF
TRBV7-3	-	TRBD1	TRBJ1-1	TGTGCCAGCCGGGGGACAGGAGGGACCACTGAAGCTTTCTTT	CASRGTGGTTEAFF
TRBV19	-	TRBD1	TRBJ1-3	TGTGCCAGTAGTCCAAGGACAGGGATCTCTGGAAACACCATATATTTT	CASSPRTGISGNTIYF
TRBV30	-	TRBD1	TRBJ1-1	TGTGCCTATCAAACAGGGGTCGGCACTGAAGCTTTCTTT	CAYQTGVGTEAFF
TRBV11-1	-	TRBD1	TRBJ2-7	TGTGCCAGCAGCTTAGAGGACAGGGCGGGCGAGCAGTACTTC	CASSLEDRAGEQYF
TRBV10-3	-	TRBD1	TRBJ1-1	TGTGCCATCAAAGGGGACAGGGTGAGTGACACTGAAGCTTTCTTT	CAIKGDRVSDTEAFF
TRBV24-1	once	-	TRBJ1-1	TGTGCCACCAGTGATGAGGCGGGCGGCACTGAAGCTTTCTTT	CATSDEAGGTEAFF
TRBV11-2	-	TRBD1	TRBJ1-2	TGTGCCAGCAGCCGGGACAGAAGAAGCTATGGCTACACCTTC	CASSRDRRSYGYTF
TRBV6-6	-	-	TRBJ1-2	TGTGCCAGCAGGACTCGGGACACACAGGGCTATGGCTACACCTTC	CASRTRDTQGYGYTF
TRBV3-1/TRBV3-2	-	-	TRBJ1-2	TGTGCCAGCAGCCAAGATCCGTACTGGAACTATGGCTACACCTTC	CASSQDPYWNYGYTF
TRBV20-1	-	TRBD2	TRBJ2-1	TGCAGTGCTAGTCCCTCCGGGGGGGGCGAACCGATTTACAATGAGCAGTTCTTC	CSASPSGGGEPIYNEQFF
TRBV10-3	-	-	TRBJ2-2	TGTGCCACCCAACCGGGGTTCACGGGGGGGGAGCTGTTTTTT	CATQPGFTGGELFF
TRBV7-3	-	TRBD1	TRBJ1-6	TGTGCCAGCAGCTTAGAGGGGGCGGGTAATTCACCCCTCCACTTT	CASSLEGAGNSPLHF
TRBV4-3	-	TRBD1	TRBJ2-7	TGCGCCAGCAGCCAAGCCCAGGGGGTCTACGAGCAGTACTTC	CASSQAQGVYEQYF
TRBV28	once	-	TRBJ1-5	TGTGCCAGCAGTTTATACGGGGGGGTAAGCAATCAGCCCCAGCATTTT	CASSLYGGVSNQPQHF
TRBV5-1	-	-	TRBJ2-7	TGCGCCAGCAGCGGTATTCTAGGGGATGAGCAGTACTTC	CASSGILGDEQYF
TRBV5-6	-	-	TRBJ1-1	TGTGCCAGCAGTCCCGGGACATTAGATGAAGCTTTCTTT	CASSPGTLDEAFF
TRBV4-1	-	TRBD1	TRBJ1-2	TGCGCCAGCAGCCAGGAAGACAGGGTCAACGGCTACACCTTC	CASSQEDRVNGYTF
TRBV19	-	-	TRBJ2-1	TGTGCCAGTAGTTTCTTTAGGGGGGGGAATGAGCAGTTCTTC	CASSFFRGGNEQFF
TRBV29-1	-	-	TRBJ2-1	TGCAGCGTTGACACTTCAGGGGGGTCCTACAATGAGCAGTTCTTC	CSVDTSGGSYNEQFF
TRBV21-1	once	-	TRBJ1-2	TGTGCCAGCAGCCCCGATAAGGGGACAGCTCTCTATGGCTACACCTTC	CASSPDKGTALYGYTF
TRBV9	-	TRBD1	TRBJ1-5	TGTGCCAGCAGCGTTGGACAGGGGTACCAGCCCCAGCATTTT	CASSVGQGYQPQHF
TRBV29-1	-	-	TRBJ2-1	TGCAGCGTTGAAAGAGGTCAGGGGAACAATGAGCAGTTCTTC	CSVERGQGNNEQFF
TRBV19	-	-	TRBJ1-5	TGTGCCAGTAGGATCGTCAGAGGTAGCAATCAGCCCCAGCATTTT	CASRIVRGSNQPQHF
TRBV3-1/TRBV3-2	-	-	TRBJ1-1	TGTGCCAGCAGCCAAGATTTGACCGCGGGCACTGAAGCTTTCTTT	CASSQDLTAGTEAFF
TRBV11-2	-	-	TRBJ1-6	TGTGCCAGCAGCTTAGTCCCCGGGTCTGGGTCACCCCTCCACTTT	CASSLVPGSGSPLHF
TRBV10-3	-	-	TRBJ1-5	TGTGCCATCAGTGACAGGGATAGCAATCAGCCCCAGCATTTT	CAISDRDSNQPQHF
TRBV29-1	-	TRBD1	TRBJ1-1	TGCAGCACGACAGGGTACGGCGAGGGTGAAGCTTTCTTT	CSTTGYGEGEAFF
TRBV4-1	-	-	TRBJ2-1	TGCGCCAGCAGCGAACAGGGCGCGTCCTCCTACAATGAGCAGTTCTTC	CASSEQGASSYNEQFF
TRBV6-5	-	-	TRBJ1-2	TGTGCCAGCAGTTACTCGGCCCAGGGTTGGGGCTACACCTTC	CASSYSAQGWGYTF
TRBV6-1	-	-	TRBJ1-3	TGTGCCAGCAGTGAGAGGTTCTCTGGAAACACCGTATATTTT	CASSERFSGNTVYF
TRBV7-9	-	-	TRBJ1-1	TGTGCCAGCAGCTCCATAACCAGGGGCCGGAACACTGAAGCTTTCTTT	CASSSITRGRNTEAFF
TRBV6-6	-	TRBD1	TRBJ1-5	TGTGCCAGCAGTTACTCGGGACAGGAGAATCAGCCCCAGCATTTT	CASSYSGQENQPQHF
TRBV6-6	-	TRBD1	TRBJ1-1	TGTGCCAGCAGTTATTCACCAACAGGGGCGCGATGTGAAGCTTTCTTT	CASSYSPTGARCEAFF
TRBV18	-	-	TRBJ2-3	TGTGCCAGCTCACCACCCCTAACAGATACGCAGTATTTT	CASSPPLTDTQYF
TRBV30	-	TRBD1	TRBJ2-5	TGTGCCTGGAGTGAGGACAGGGTCGAGACCCAGTACTTC	CAWSEDRVETQYF
TRBV4-1	-	-	TRBJ1-6	TGCGCCAGCAGCCAAGAATCTCAGGGACTTAATTCACCCCTCCACTTT	CASSQESQGLNSPLHF
TRBV18	-	-	TRBJ1-1	TGTGCCAGCTCACGGGGCGTACAGAACACTGAAGCTTTCTTT	CASSRGVQNTEAFF
TRBV9	-	TRBD1	TRBJ1-4	TGTGCCAGCAGCGTAGATCGAGGGGGCAGGGAAAAACTGTTTTTT	CASSVDRGGREKLFF
TRBV5-6	-	TRBD2	TRBJ2-1	TGTGCCAGCAGCTACGGACTAGCGGGGGTCCTTAACTCCTACAATGAGCAGTTCTTC	CASSYGLAGVLNSYNEQFF
TRBV9	once	-	TRBJ2-2	TGTGCCAGCAACGTACAGGGGAACACCGGGGAGCTGTTTTTT	CASNVQGNTGELFF
TRBV2	-	-	TRBJ1-2	TGTGCCAGCAGTGTGAAAGGACACCCTAACTATGGCTACACCTTC	CASSVKGHPNYGYTF
TRBV19	-	TRBD2	TRBJ2-3	TGTGCCAGTAGTATGAGGCGGGGGGGCCTCGCAGATACGCAGTATTTT	CASSMRRGGLADTQYF
TRBV18	-	TRBD1	TRBJ1-1	TGTGCCAGCTCCTCGGAGGCAGGGGGACGTACTGAAGCTTTCTTT	CASSSEAGGRTEAFF
TRBV6-5	-	-	TRBJ1-4	TGTGCCAGCAGGGTGACGGACAGCTTTAATGAAAAACTGTTTTTT	CASRVTDSFNEKLFF
TRBV7-2	-	-	TRBJ1-5	TGTGCCAGCACCCTTTACTATAGCAATCAGCCCCAGCATTTT	CASTLYYSNQPQHF